Presented here are 25 T cell receptor beta chains from one specimen sequenced in a study of T cell responses to AZD1222 COVID-19 vaccine (dated by TCRdb to the early 2020s). The time point label, read with the paper, signifies: baseline before first vaccination. The treatment or condition label, as the study defines it: meningococcal conjugate vaccine given as trial control. Libraries were constructed by the immunoSEQ multiplex PCR assay. In TCRdb, the immuneACCESS table is reduced to in-frame sequences with V and J assigned. These tables do not hold every clone; where another copy was compared, an unresolved V gene accounts for under half, and the others remain unexplained. For this sample the table gives some 120,000 clones, of which less than 95% were detected only once. Clones ranked in the top ten supply 4.4% of the sample. The sequencing here drew on peripheral blood, taken on day 0 of MenACWY control vaccination. The source of these receptors is an adult in good health.

In this sample, this clone turned up a few times. The V call is TRBV6-6, the J call TRBJ1-5; TRBD1 is a possible D gene (5 bases). Trimming pared 8 bases from V and 6 bases from J, leaving 5 bases between. CDR1 is MNHNY and CDR2 is SVGAGI in the germline V gene (reference sequence). The CDR3 runs to 10 residues. The CDR3 bases are TGTGCCAGCGGGGCTCAGCCCCAGCATTTT. Protein sequence: CASGAQPQHF.

The table lists this clone with a count of one. The chain recombines TRBV4-1 with TRBJ1-6, with 10 bases aligning to TRBD1. The germline gives CDR1 MGHRA, CDR2 YSYEKL. The CDR3 spans 17 residues. Trimming removed 2 bases from V and 6 bases from J; junction bases left unmatched: 7. CDR3 DNA: TGCGCCAGCAGCCAATCCGACAGGGGGCTATTTAATTCACCCCTCCACTTT. It translates to CASSQSDRGLFNSPLHF.

V gene TRBV5-6 combines with J gene TRBJ1-2; possible D gene TRBD1, 5 bases. The CDR3 runs 15 residues. Between the trimmed V and J ends, which lost 4 bases and 7 bases, there was a span of 20 bases. Germline V gene sequence: CDR1 SGHDT, CDR2 YYEEEE. The DNA of the CDR3 is TGTGCCAGCAGCCCCTACACGACAGAGAATCTTGGCTACACCTTC. Its translation is CASSPYTTENLGYTF.

The chain uses TRBV10-1 and TRBJ2-1, with D tentatively TRBD1 (5 bases). Germline assignment: CDR1 WNHNN and CDR2 SYGVQD (reference sequence). This CDR3 region has 17 residues. Trimming removed 4 bases from V and 0 bases from J, with 16 bases in between. The CDR3 DNA reads TGCGCCAGCAGTGTGGGGTTAGCCAGGGCCTCCTACAATGAGCAGTTCTTC. This encodes CASSVGLARASYNEQFF.

This chain connects TRBV5-4 to TRBJ2-7, with 9 bases aligning to TRBD1. Germline V gene sequence: CDR1 SGHNT, CDR2 YYREEE (reference sequence). CDR3 length: 15 residues. Trimming at V came to 0 bases and at J to 4 bases, leaving 5 bases not matched to a gene. CDR3 in amino acids: CASSLGGTGLYEQYF. DNA of the CDR3: TGTGCCAGCAGCTTGGGGGGGACAGGGCTGTACGAGCAGTACTTC. Full variable domain (rest looked up from reference TRBV5-4 and TRBJ2-7): ETGVTQSPTHLIKTRGQQVTLRCSSQSGHNTVSWYQQALGQGPQFIFQYYREEENGRGNFPPRFSGLQFPNYSSELNVNALELDDSALYLCASSLGGTGLYEQYFGPGTRLTVT.

This rearrangement joins TRBV3-1 (or the pseudogene TRBV3-2) to TRBJ1-3; perhaps TRBD1 as D (6 bases). V shed 5 bases and J shed 4 bases, with 15 bases lying between them. The length of the CDR3 is 15 residues. Germline CDR1 is LGHDT and CDR2 is YNNKEL (reference sequence). The CDR3 coding sequence is TGTGCCAGCAGCACGGCACAGGGAATAGGAAACACCATATATTTT. Translated, it gives CASSTAQGIGNTIYF.

The rearrangement uses TRBV15 and TRBJ1-1; D not certain. CDR1 and CDR2 (germline): LNHNV, YYDKDF (reference sequence). Trimming cost V 8 bases and J 1 base, with 11 bases left between them. This CDR3 region has 13 residues. For the CDR3, the DNA is TGTGCCACCGGTAGGACTGCGAACACTGAAGCTTTCTTT. Its translation: CATGRTANTEAFF.

The V call is TRBV5-1, the J call TRBJ2-2; TRBD2 matches 8 bases. Germline V CDR1 and CDR2: SGHRS, YFSETQ. J gave up 4 bases and V 3 bases, and 5 bases lay outside the gene matches. The CDR3 sequence is 15 residues long. CDR3 in amino acids: CASSSTSVSTGELFF. The CDR3 nucleotides are TGCGCCAGCAGCTCGACTAGCGTGTCCACCGGGGAGCTGTTTTTT.

CDR3 coding DNA: TGTGCCAGCAGAGGAAGCCGGGACGGCTATAATTCACCCCTCCACTTT. Amino acid sequence: CASRGSRDGYNSPLHF. This rearrangement joins TRBV28 to TRBJ1-6, with D possibly matching TRBD1 (5 bases). Germline assignment: CDR1 MDHEN and CDR2 SYDVKM. Trimming removed 6 bases from V and 3 bases from J, with 15 bases in between. This CDR3 comprises 16 residues.

This chain uses TRBV19 with TRBJ1-1; 10 bases align to TRBD1. Trimming at V came to 5 bases and at J to 8 bases, leaving 11 bases not matched to a gene. Germline V lookup: CDR1 LNHDA, CDR2 SQIVND (reference sequence). The length of the CDR3 is 15 residues. The CDR3 is CASSFRDRGFPEAFF. CDR3 bases: TGTGCCAGTAGTTTCCGGGACAGGGGCTTTCCCGAAGCTTTCTTT.

As DNA, the CDR3 is TGCGCCAGCAGCCAAGATCTTGGCACTAATGAAAAACTGTTTTTT. This encodes CASSQDLGTNEKLFF. The chain carries TRBV4-1 and TRBJ1-4; D not certain. Trimming pared 0 bases from V and 2 bases from J, leaving 7 bases between. CDR1 is MGHRA, CDR2 YSYEKL, per germline. This CDR3 has 15 amino acids.

The genes are TRBV6-5 and TRBJ2-5; D not resolved. The germline V gene encodes CDR1 MNHEY and CDR2 SVGAGI. The CDR3 totals 13 residues. V dropped 6 bases and J dropped 5 bases, with 13 bases sitting between them. CDR3: CASSYSAVETQYF. The CDR3 bases are TGTGCCAGCAGCTATTCAGCAGTTGAGACCCAGTACTTC.

The rearrangement links TRBV9 to TRBJ1-3, with D hard to call. Germline-derived CDR1 and CDR2 are SGDLS and YYNGEE. This CDR3 has 14 residues. V was pared by 0 bases and J by 8 bases, with 12 bases between. CDR3 in amino acids: CASSVAFFGDTIYF. CDR3 bases: TGTGCCAGCAGCGTAGCATTCTTCGGAGACACCATATATTTT.

This chain connects TRBV19 to TRBJ2-3; possibly TRBD2 for D (6 bases). This CDR3 has 14 residues. Germline values: CDR1 LNHDA, CDR2 SQIVND (reference sequence). V was pared by 7 bases and J by 2 bases, with 13 bases between. CDR3 nucleotide sequence: TGTGCCAGTACTCCGGACTATTCCACAGATACGCAGTATTTT. Protein sequence: CASTPDYSTDTQYF.

The count of this clone is one. The chain combines TRBV23-1 with TRBJ1-4, with unresolved D. TRBV23-1 is reported as an ORF; its role is uncertain. Trimming left V 8 bases short and J 13 bases short, with 11 bases between. This CDR3 has 10 amino acids. The CDR3 coding sequence is TGCGCCAGCTGGACGCGGGTACTGTTTTTT. Translated: CASWTRVLFF.

The sample holds one count of this clone. This rearrangement joins TRBV19 to TRBJ2-1; D perhaps matches TRBD1 (5 bases). V lost 6 bases and J 0 bases, leaving 12 bases between the germline ends. The germline V gene has CDR1 LNHDA and CDR2 SQIVND (reference sequence). CDR3 size: 15 residues. The CDR3 bases are TGTGCCAGTAGCACGACAGCGAGCTCCTACAATGAGCAGTTCTTC. Translating it yields CASSTTASSYNEQFF. The variable domain in full, completed from reference TRBV19 and TRBJ2-1, reads DGGITQSPKYLFRKEGQNVTLSCEQNLNHDAMYWYRQDPGQGLRLIYYSQIVNDFQKGDIAEGYSVSREKKESFPLTVTSAQKNPTAFYLCASSTTASSYNEQFFGPGTRLTVL.

The genes are TRBV7-2 and TRBJ2-5, with 8 bases lining up with TRBD1. CDR1 is SGHTA, CDR2 FQGNSA, per germline. The CDR3 is made up of 17 amino acids. The V gene end was trimmed by 6 bases and the J gene end by 0 bases; junction bases not matched to a gene: 12. CDR3 sequence: CASRRGALDRDQETQYF. The CDR3, as DNA: TGTGCCAGCAGACGAGGCGCGCTGGACAGGGACCAAGAGACCCAGTACTTC. Complete variable domain (other parts from reference TRBV7-2 and TRBJ2-5): GAGVSQSPSNKVTEKGKDVELRCDPISGHTALYWYRQSLGQGLEFLIYFQGNSAPDKSGLPSDRFSAERTGGSVSTLTIQRTQQEDSAVYLCASRRGALDRDQETQYFGPGTRLLVL.

J is TRBJ2-1 and V is TRBV9, with TRBD2 matching 13 bases. This CDR3 is built from 15 residues. With 3 bases clipped from V and 7 bases from J, the junction kept 4 bases outside the gene matches. Germline V gene lookup returns CDR1 SGDLS and CDR2 YYNGEE. The CDR3 coding sequence is TGTGCCAGCAGCGAGACTAGCGGGAGGTCTAATGAGCAGTTCTTC. This gives the protein CASSETSGRSNEQFF.

This chain uses TRBV5-8 with TRBJ2-1; 7 positions match TRBD1. With V trimmed by 6 bases and J by 8 bases, 17 bases remained unmatched. Per the germline V gene, CDR1 is SGHTS and CDR2 is YDEGEE. The CDR3 is 16 residues long. The CDR3 sequence is CASTLGTTGLRDEQFF. CDR3 DNA sequence: TGTGCCAGCACCCTGGGAACGACAGGGCTTCGGGATGAGCAGTTCTTC.

This clone was recorded once. This sequence joins TRBV28 and TRBJ1-6; 8 nucleotides match TRBD1. V shed 10 bases, J shed 0 bases, and the junction held 5 bases outside the gene matches. This CDR3 region has 15 residues. Looked up from germline, CDR1 is MDHEN and CDR2 is SYDVKM. In DNA, the CDR3 is TGTGCCACCTTGGACAGGGCCTCCTATAATTCACCCCTCCACTTT. Translating it yields CATLDRASYNSPLHF.

The chain links TRBV29-1 to TRBJ1-1; the D is unclear. Per the germline V gene, CDR1 is SQVTM and CDR2 is ANQGSEA. CDR3 length: 17 amino acids. V was trimmed by 7 bases and J by 5 bases, leaving 29 bases between them. This CDR3 is CSAINAEGGVFGTEAFF. The DNA for the CDR3 is TGCAGCGCAATCAACGCCGAGGGTGGGGTATTCGGGACTGAAGCTTTCTTT.

The J gene is TRBJ1-2, the V gene TRBV11-2, with a weak D call TRBD1 (5 bases). V was cut by 3 bases and J by 2 bases, with 10 bases left in between. This CDR3 is built from 14 residues. Germline-derived CDR1 and CDR2 are SGHAT and FQNNGV. The CDR3 reads CASSFSAGNYGYTF. Here the CDR3 DNA reads TGTGCCAGCAGCTTCTCGGCAGGGAACTATGGCTACACCTTC.

The chain recombines TRBV10-2 with TRBJ2-1; 10 bases agree with TRBD2. Germline CDR1 is WSHSY and CDR2 is SAAADI. The V gene end was trimmed by 6 bases and the J gene end by 3 bases; junction bases not matched to a gene: 5. This CDR3 has 15 amino acids. CDR3 in DNA: TGCGCCAGCAGCCAACTAGCGGGGTACTACAATGAGCAGTTCTTC. It is translated as CASSQLAGYYNEQFF.

The rearrangement joins TRBV27 to TRBJ2-7; 7 nucleotides match TRBD1. Looked up from germline, CDR1 is MNHEY and CDR2 is SMNVEV (reference sequence). CDR3 size: 14 residues. Germline trimming cut 6 bases from V and 3 bases from J; bases unmatched to any gene: 8. This CDR3 reads CASSQDRLNYEQYF. The CDR3 nucleotides are TGTGCCAGCAGCCAGGACAGGCTCAACTACGAGCAGTACTTC.

The chain carries TRBV5-1 and TRBJ2-5; tentatively, D is TRBD2 (5 bases). The germline V gene encodes CDR1 SGHRS and CDR2 YFSETQ. V gave up 1 base and J gave up 5 bases, with 18 bases separating them. The CDR3 spans 16 residues. The CDR3 here is CASSLYLLGDLETQYF. Written as DNA, the CDR3 is TGCGCCAGCAGCTTGTATTTATTGGGAGACCTCGAGACCCAGTACTTC.